Listed below are T cell receptor beta chains from one sample, sequenced in a study of OX40 agonist ivuxolimab in advanced cancers. Some clones are missing from TCRdb's copy, which holds only in-frame ones; the method was immunoSEQ multiplex PCR. In the table there are some 73,000 clones, about 88% of which are singletons. Sequenced material: CD4+ or CD8+ T cells sorted from blood, taken in a trial of the OX40 agonist ivuxolimab. Receptors were obtained from an adult with an advanced solid tumor such as melanoma, head and neck, liver or kidney cancer. Both conserved end residues are part of each CDR3. A D gene is named only where the DNA matches it firmly. Rows may omit the clone size; those that give it use once, few, many or a size class.

>-|once|TRBV7-6|TRBJ1-1
TGTGCCAGCAGCTCCCACAAAAAGACTGAAGCTTTCTTT
CASSSHKKTEAFF
>TRBD1|-|TRBV7-3|TRBJ2-7
TGTGCCAGCAGCTTAGTAGGGACAGGGGTCTACGAGCAGTACTTC
CASSLVGTGVYEQYF
>-|-|TRBV29-1|TRBJ2-7
TGCAGCGTTGACACGGAAGTAGGAGGGGAGCAGTACTTC
CSVDTEVGGEQYF
>-|-|TRBV5-1|TRBJ2-5
TGCGCCAGCAGCCCCCCGGCGGGGTGGGAGACCCAGTACTTC
CASSPPAGWETQYF
>-|-|TRBV30|TRBJ2-6
TGTGCCTGGCGGGAAAACGTCCTGACTTTC
CAWRENVLTF
>-|-|TRBV7-3|TRBJ2-7
TGTGCCAGCAGCCAGGGGGGAAAGCCCTACGAGCAGTACTTC
CASSQGGKPYEQYF
>TRBD1|-|TRBV30|TRBJ2-3
TGTGCCTGGGGACAGGGCACAGATACGCAGTATTTT
CAWGQGTDTQYF
>-|-|TRBV11-3|TRBJ2-7
TGTGCCAGCAGCTTAGATCTGTACAAAAACTACGAGCAGTACTTC
CASSLDLYKNYEQYF
>-|-|TRBV28|TRBJ1-2
TGTGCCAGTATACCCGTCGGCCAGGGAGGCTACACCTTC
CASIPVGQGGYTF
>-|-|TRBV6-1|TRBJ1-1
TGTGCCAGCAGTGATATGGTAACTGAAGCTTTCTTT
CASSDMVTEAFF
>-|-|TRBV5-1|TRBJ2-3
TGCGCCAGCAGCTTGCCCGGGGAAGATACGCAGTATTTT
CASSLPGEDTQYF
>-|few|TRBV9|TRBJ2-2
TGTGCCAGCAGCGTAGCATCCGGTATCGGGGAGCTGTTTTTT
CASSVASGIGELFF
>-|once|TRBV5-4|TRBJ1-1
TGTGCCACTACGCCGACCACCCGAGTAGGTGAAGCTTTCTTT
CATTPTTRVGEAFF
>-|-|TRBV6-1|TRBJ2-3
TGTGCCAGCGGAGGGCGTGGAGATACGCAGTATTTT
CASGGRGDTQYF
>-|few|TRBV6-1|TRBJ2-7
TGTGCCAGCATACGGGACTTTACCTACGAGCAGTACTTC
CASIRDFTYEQYF
>-|few|TRBV7-9|TRBJ2-7
TGTGCCAGCGCGAGGACAGCCTACGAGCAGTACTTC
CASARTAYEQYF
>TRBD1|-|TRBV28|TRBJ1-1
TGTGCCAGCCTGGACAGGTCGAACACTGAAGCTTTCTTT
CASLDRSNTEAFF
>TRBD2|-|TRBV2|TRBJ2-3
TGTGCCAGCAGTGAAGGGACTAGCGGGAGAAATACGCAGTATTTT
CASSEGTSGRNTQYF
>-|-|TRBV28|TRBJ2-2
TGTGCCAGCAGTTTATCGGCGGAGAACACCGGGGAGCTGTTTTTT
CASSLSAENTGELFF
>TRBD2|once|TRBV7-2|TRBJ2-3
TGTGCCAGCAGCTTAGTACTAGGTAGCGGGGGGTACAGCACAGATACGCAGTATTTT
CASSLVLGSGGYSTDTQYF
>-|-|TRBV28|TRBJ1-1
TGTGCCAGCAGTCCTCCCGTGAACACTGAAGCTTTCTTT
CASSPPVNTEAFF